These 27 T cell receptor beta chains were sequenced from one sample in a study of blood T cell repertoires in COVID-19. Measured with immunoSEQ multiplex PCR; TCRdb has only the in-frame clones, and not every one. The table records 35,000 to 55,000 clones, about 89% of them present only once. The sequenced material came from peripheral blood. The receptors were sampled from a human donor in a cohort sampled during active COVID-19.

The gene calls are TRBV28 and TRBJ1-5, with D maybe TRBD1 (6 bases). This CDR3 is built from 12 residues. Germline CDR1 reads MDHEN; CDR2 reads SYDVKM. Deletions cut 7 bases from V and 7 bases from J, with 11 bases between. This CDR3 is CASKQGAQPQHF. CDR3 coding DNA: TGTGCCAGCAAACAGGGAGCCCAGCCCCAGCATTTT.

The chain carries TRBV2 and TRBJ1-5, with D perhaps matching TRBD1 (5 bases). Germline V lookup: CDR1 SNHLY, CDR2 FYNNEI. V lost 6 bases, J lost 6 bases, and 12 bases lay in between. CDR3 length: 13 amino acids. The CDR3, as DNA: TGTGCCAGCAGCGATTCCAGGGTTCAGCCCCAGCATTTT. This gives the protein CASSDSRVQPQHF.

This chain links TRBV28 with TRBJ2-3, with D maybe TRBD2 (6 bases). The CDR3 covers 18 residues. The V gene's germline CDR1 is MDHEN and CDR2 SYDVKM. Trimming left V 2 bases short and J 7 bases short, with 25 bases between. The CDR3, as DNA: TGTGCCAGCAGTTTACCGCGGATACAGGAGGGCCGGGTTTATACGCAGTATTTT. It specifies CASSLPRIQEGRVYTQYF.

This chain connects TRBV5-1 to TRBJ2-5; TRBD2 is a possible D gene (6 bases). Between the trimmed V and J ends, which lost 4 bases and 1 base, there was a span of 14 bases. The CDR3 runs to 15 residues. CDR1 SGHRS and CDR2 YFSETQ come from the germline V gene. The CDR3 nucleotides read TGCGCCAGCAGCGACTTCCCGGGACTCCAAGAGACCCAGTACTTC. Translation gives CASSDFPGLQETQYF.

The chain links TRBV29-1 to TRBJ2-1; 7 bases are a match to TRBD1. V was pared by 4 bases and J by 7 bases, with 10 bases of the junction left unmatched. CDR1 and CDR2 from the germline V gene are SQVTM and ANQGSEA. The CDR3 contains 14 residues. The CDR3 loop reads CSVAPSTGQNEQFF. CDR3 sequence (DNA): TGCAGCGTTGCCCCTTCGACAGGGCAGAATGAGCAGTTCTTC.

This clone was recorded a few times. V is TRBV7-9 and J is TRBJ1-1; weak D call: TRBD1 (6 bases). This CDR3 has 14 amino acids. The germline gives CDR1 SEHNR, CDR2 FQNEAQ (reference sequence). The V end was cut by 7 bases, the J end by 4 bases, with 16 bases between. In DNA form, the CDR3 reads TGTGCCAGCATGGGGAACAGGGCGGGCACTGAAGCTTTCTTT. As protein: CASMGNRAGTEAFF.

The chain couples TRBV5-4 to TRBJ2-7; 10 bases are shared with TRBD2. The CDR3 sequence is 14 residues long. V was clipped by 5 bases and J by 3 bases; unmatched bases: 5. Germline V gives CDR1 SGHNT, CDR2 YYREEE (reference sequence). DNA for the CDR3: TGTGCCAGCAGTCCTAGCGGGAGTGGCTACGAGCAGTACTTC. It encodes CASSPSGSGYEQYF.

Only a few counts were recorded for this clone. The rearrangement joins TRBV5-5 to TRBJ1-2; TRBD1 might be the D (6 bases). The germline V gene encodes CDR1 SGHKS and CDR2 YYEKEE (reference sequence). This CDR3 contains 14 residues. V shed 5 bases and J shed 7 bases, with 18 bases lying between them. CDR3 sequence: CASRVTGPSSGYTF. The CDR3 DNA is TGTGCCAGCAGGGTCACAGGGCCCTCCTCTGGCTACACCTTC.

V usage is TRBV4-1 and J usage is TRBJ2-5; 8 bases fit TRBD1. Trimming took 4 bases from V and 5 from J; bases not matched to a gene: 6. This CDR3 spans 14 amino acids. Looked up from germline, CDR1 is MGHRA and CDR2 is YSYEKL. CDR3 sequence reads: CASSPRGRGETQYF. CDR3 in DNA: TGCGCCAGCAGCCCCAGGGGGCGAGGTGAGACCCAGTACTTC.

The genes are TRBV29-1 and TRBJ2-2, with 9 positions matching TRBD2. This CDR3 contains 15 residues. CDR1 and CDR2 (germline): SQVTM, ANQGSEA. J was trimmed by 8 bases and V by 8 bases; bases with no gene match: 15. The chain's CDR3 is CSFRSGLAGKGELFF. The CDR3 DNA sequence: TGCAGCTTCCGGTCCGGGCTAGCGGGAAAGGGGGAGCTGTTTTTT.

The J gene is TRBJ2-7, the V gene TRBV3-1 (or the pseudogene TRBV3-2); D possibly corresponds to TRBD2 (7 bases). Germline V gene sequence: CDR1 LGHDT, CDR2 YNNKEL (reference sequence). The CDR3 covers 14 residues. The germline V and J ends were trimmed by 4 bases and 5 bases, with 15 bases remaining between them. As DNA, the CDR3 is TGTGCCAGCAGCCGGAAGGGGGGGGGCCACGAGCAGTACTTC. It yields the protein CASSRKGGGHEQYF.

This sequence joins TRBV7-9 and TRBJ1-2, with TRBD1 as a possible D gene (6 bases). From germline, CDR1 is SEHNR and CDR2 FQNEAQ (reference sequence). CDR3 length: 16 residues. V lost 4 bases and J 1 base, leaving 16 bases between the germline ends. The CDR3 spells CASSSSTGYFNYGYTF. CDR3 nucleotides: TGTGCCAGCAGCTCATCAACAGGGTACTTTAACTATGGCTACACCTTC.

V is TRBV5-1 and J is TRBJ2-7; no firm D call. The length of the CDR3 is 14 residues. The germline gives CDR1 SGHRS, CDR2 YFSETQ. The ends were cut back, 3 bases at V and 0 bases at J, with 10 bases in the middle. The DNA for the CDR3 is TGCGCCAGCAGCTCGACATCACTCTCCTACGAGCAGTACTTC. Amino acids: CASSSTSLSYEQYF. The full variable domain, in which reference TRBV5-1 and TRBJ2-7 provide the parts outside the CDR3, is KAGVTQTPRYLIKTRGQQVTLSCSPISGHRSVSWYQQTPGQGLQFLFEYFSETQRNKGNFPGRFSGRQFSNSRSEMNVSTLELGDSALYLCASSSTSLSYEQYFGPGTRLTVT.

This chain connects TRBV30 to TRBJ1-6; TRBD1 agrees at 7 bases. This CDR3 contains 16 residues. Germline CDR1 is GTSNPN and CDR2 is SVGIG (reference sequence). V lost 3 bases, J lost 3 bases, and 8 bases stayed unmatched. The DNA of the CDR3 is TGTGCCTGGAGGATCCCGGGACAGCTCTATAATTCACCCCTCCACTTT. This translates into CAWRIPGQLYNSPLHF.

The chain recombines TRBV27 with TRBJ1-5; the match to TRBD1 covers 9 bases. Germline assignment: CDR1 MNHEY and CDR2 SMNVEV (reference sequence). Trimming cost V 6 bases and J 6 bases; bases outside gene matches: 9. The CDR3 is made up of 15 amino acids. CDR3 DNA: TGTGCCAGCAGATCTGCCGGGACAGGGCTTCAGCCCCAGCATTTT. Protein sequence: CASRSAGTGLQPQHF.

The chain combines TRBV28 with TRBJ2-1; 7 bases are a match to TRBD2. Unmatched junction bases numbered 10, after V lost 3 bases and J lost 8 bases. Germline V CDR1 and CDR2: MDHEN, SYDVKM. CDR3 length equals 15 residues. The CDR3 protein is CASSFHPGGGYEQFF. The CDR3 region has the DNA TGTGCCAGCAGTTTTCATCCGGGAGGAGGCTATGAGCAGTTCTTC.

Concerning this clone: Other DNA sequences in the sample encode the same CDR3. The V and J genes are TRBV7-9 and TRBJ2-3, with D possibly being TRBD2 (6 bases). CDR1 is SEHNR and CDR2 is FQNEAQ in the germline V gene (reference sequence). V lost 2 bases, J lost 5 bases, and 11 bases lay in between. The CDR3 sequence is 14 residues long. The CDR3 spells CASSLQGSGDTQYF. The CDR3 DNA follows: TGTGCCAGCAGCTTACAGGGTAGCGGAGATACGCAGTATTTT.

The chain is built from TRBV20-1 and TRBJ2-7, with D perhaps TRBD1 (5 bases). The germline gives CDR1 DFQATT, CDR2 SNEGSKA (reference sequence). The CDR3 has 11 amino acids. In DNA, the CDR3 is TGCAGCACACGGGCAGGGCACGAGCAGTACTTC. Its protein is CSTRAGHEQYF.

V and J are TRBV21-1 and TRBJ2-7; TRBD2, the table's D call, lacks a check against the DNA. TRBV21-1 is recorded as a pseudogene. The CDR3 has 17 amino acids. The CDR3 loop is CASSKKVWTSVSYEQYF. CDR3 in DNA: TGTGCCAGCAGCAAAAAGGTCTGGACTAGCGTCTCCTACGAGCAGTACTTC.

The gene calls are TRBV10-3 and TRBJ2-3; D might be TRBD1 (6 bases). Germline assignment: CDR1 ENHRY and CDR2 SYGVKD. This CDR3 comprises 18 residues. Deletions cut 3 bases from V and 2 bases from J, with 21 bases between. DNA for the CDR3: TGTGCCATCAGTGACCGCGACAGGACGGGCCCTTTCACAGATACGCAGTATTTT. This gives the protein CAISDRDRTGPFTDTQYF.

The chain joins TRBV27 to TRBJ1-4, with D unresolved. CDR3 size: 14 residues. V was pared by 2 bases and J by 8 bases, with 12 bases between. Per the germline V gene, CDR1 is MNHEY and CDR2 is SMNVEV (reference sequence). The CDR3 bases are TGTGCCAGCAGTTTAGCGGGCATCAGCGAAAAACTGTTTTTT. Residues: CASSLAGISEKLFF.

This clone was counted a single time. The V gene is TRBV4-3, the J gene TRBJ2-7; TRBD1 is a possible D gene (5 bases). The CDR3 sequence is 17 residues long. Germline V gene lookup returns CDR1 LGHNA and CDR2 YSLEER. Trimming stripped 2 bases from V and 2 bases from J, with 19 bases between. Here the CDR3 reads CASSQTWVGQVAYEQYF. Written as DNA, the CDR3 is TGCGCCAGCAGCCAAACGTGGGTGGGGCAGGTAGCCTACGAGCAGTACTTC.

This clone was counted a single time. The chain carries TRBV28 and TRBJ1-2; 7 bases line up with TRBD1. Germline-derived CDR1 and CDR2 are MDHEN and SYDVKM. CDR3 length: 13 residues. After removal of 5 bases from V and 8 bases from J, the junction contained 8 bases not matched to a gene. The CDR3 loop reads CASSTGAPTGYTF. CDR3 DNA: TGTGCCAGCAGTACAGGGGCCCCGACCGGCTACACCTTC.

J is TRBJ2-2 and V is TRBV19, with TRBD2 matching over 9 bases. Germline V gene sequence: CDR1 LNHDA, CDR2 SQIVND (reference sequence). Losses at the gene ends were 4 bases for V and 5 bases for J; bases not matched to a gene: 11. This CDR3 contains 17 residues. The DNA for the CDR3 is TGTGCCAGTAGTACCCCCCAACTAGCGGGTCTGACCGGGGAGCTGTTTTTT. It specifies CASSTPQLAGLTGELFF.

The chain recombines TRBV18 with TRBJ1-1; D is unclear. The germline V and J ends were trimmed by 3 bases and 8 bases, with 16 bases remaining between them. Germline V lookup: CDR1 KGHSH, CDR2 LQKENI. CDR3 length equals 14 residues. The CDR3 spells CASSPAGYAREAFF. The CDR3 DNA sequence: TGTGCCAGCTCACCGGCCGGGTATGCCAGAGAAGCTTTCTTT.

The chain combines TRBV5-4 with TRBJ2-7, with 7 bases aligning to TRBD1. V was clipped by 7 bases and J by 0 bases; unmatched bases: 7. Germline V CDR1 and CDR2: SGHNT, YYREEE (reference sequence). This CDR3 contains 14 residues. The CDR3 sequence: CASSRDRSSYEQYF. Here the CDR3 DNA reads TGTGCCAGCTCAAGGGACAGAAGCTCCTACGAGCAGTACTTC. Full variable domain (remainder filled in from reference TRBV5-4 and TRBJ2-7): ETGVTQSPTHLIKTRGQQVTLRCSSQSGHNTVSWYQQALGQGPQFIFQYYREEENGRGNFPPRFSGLQFPNYSSELNVNALELDDSALYLCASSRDRSSYEQYFGPGTRLTVT.

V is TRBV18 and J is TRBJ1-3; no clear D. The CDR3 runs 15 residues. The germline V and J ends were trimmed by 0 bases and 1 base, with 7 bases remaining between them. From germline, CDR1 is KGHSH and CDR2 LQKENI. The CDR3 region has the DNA TGTGCCAGCTCACCACCGGGCCAATCTGGAAACACCATATATTTT. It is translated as CASSPPGQSGNTIYF. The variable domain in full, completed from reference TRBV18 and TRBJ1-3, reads NAGVMQNPRHLVRRRGQEARLRCSPMKGHSHVYWYRQLPEEGLKFMVYLQKENIIDESGMPKERFSAEFPKEGPSILRIQQVVRGDSAAYFCASSPPGQSGNTIYFGEGSWLTVV.